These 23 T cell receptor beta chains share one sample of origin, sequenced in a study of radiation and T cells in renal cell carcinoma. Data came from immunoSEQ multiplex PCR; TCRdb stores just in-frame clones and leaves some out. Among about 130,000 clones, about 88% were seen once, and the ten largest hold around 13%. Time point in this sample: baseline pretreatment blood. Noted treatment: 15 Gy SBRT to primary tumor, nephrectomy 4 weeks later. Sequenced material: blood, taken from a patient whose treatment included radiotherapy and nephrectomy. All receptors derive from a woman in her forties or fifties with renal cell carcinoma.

The DNA for the CDR3 is TGCGCCAGCAGCCAAGCAGCGACAAGGAACACTGAAGCTTTCTTT. Translating it yields CASSQAATRNTEAFF. The rearrangement links TRBV4-1 to TRBJ1-1; D is ambiguous. The CDR3 loop spans 15 amino acids. V lost 1 base, J lost 1 base, and 10 bases lay in between. Germline V gene sequence: CDR1 MGHRA, CDR2 YSYEKL.

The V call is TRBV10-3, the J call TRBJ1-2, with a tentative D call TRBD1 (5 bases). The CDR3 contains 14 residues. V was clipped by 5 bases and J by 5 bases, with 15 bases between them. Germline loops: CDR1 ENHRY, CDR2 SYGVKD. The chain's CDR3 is CAISQTVESYGYTF. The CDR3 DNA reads TGTGCCATCAGTCAGACAGTGGAATCGTATGGCTACACCTTC.

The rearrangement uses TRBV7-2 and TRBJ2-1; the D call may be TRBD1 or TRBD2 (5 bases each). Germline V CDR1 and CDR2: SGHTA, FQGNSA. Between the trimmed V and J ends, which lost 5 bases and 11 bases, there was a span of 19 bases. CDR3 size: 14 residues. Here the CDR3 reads CASSPNRDAYQQFF. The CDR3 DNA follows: TGTGCCAGCAGCCCGAACCGGGACGCTTATCAGCAGTTCTTC.

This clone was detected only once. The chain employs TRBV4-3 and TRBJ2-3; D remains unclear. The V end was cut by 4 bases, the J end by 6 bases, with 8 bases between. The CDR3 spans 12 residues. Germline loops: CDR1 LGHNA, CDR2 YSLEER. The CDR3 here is CASSRRKDTQYF. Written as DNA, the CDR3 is TGCGCCAGCAGCCGAAGGAAGGATACGCAGTATTTT.

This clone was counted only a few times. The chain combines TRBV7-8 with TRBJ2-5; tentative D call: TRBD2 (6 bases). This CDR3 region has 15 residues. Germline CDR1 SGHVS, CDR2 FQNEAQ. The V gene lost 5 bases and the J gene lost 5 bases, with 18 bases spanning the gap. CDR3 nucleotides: TGTGCCAGCAGCCCTCTGGGGGGTCCAGGGGAGACCCAGTACTTC. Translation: CASSPLGGPGETQYF.

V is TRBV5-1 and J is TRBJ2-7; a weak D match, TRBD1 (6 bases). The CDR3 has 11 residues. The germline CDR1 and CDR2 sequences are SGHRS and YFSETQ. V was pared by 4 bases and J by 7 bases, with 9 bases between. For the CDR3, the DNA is TGCGCCAGCAGCAACAGGGATGAGCAGTACTTC. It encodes CASSNRDEQYF.

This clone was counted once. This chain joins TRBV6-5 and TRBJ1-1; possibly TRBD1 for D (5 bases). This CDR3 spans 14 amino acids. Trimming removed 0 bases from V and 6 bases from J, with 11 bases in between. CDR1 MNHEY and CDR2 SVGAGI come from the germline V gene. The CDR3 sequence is CASSYSGGYPEAFF. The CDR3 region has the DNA TGTGCCAGCAGTTACTCGGGGGGTTACCCTGAAGCTTTCTTT.

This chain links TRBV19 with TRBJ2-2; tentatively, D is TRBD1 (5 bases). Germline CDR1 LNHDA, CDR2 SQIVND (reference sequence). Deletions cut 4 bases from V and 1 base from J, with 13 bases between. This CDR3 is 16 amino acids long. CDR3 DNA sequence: TGTGCCAGTAGTACTGGGGTGGGGCAGAACACCGGGGAGCTGTTTTTT. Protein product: CASSTGVGQNTGELFF.

This CDR3 reads CAWSSQAGWDTEAFF. The CDR3 region has the DNA TGTGCCTGGAGCTCACAGGCCGGGTGGGACACTGAAGCTTTCTTT. V is TRBV30 and J is TRBJ1-1; a weak D match, TRBD1 (5 bases). V was shortened by 3 bases and J by 3 bases, with 17 bases between the two germline ends. Germline CDR1 and CDR2: GTSNPN and SVGIG (reference sequence). This CDR3 is built from 15 residues.

This chain's CDR3 is CASSLVPGATEAFF. The CDR3 DNA reads TGTGCCAGCAGCTTAGTCCCCGGTGCTACTGAAGCTTTCTTT. The chain uses TRBV7-3 and TRBJ1-1; D is unresolved. Trimming left V 2 bases short and J 5 bases short, with 12 bases between. Germline V gives CDR1 SGHTA, CDR2 FQGTGA. This CDR3 comprises 14 residues.

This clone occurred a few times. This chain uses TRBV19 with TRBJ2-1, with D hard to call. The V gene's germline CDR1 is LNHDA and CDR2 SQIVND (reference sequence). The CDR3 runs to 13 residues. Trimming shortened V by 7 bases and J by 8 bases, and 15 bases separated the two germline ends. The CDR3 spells CASKGNGSYEQFF. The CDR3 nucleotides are TGTGCCAGTAAAGGAAATGGCAGCTATGAGCAGTTCTTC.

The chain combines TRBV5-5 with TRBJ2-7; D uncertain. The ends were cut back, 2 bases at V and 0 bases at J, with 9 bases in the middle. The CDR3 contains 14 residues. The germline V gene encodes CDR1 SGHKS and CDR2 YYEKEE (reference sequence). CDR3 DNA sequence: TGTGCCAGCAGCTTATACGAGAGCTCCTACGAGCAGTACTTC. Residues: CASSLYESSYEQYF.

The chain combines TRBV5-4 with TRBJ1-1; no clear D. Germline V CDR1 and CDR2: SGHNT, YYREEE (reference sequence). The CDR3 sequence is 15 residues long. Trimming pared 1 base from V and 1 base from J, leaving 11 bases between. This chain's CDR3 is CASSLYGRRNTEAFF. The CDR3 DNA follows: TGTGCCAGCAGCTTGTACGGGAGACGGAACACTGAAGCTTTCTTT.

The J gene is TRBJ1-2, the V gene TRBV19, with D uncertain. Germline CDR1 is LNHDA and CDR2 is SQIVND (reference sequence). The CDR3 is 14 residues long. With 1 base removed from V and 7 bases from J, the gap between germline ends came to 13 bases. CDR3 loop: CASSIGTSPSGYTF. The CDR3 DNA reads TGTGCCAGTAGTATAGGGACGTCCCCCAGTGGCTACACCTTC.

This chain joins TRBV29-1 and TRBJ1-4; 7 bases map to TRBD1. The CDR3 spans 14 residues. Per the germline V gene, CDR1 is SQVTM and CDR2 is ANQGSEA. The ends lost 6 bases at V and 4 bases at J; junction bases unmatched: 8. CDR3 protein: CSVAPGTVNEKLFF. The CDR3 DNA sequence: TGCAGCGTCGCTCCCGGGACAGTTAATGAAAAACTGTTTTTT. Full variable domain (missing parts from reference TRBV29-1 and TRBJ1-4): SAVISQKPSRDICQRGTSLTIQCQVDSQVTMMFWYRQQPGQSLTLIATANQGSEATYESGFVIDKFPISRPNLTFSTLTVSNMSPEDSSIYLCSVAPGTVNEKLFFGSGTQLSVL.

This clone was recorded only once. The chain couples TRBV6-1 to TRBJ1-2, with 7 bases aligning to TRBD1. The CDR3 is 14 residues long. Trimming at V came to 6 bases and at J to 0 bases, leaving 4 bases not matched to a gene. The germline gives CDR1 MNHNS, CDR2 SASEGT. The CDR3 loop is CASRDGTANYGYTF. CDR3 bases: TGTGCCAGCAGGGACGGGACAGCTAACTATGGCTACACCTTC.

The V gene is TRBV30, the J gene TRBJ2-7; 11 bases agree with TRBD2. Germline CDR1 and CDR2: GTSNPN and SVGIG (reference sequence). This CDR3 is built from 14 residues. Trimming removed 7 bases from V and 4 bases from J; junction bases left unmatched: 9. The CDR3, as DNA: TGTGCCTTCAAGACTAGCGGGGCTAAATACGAGCAGTACTTC. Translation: CAFKTSGAKYEQYF.

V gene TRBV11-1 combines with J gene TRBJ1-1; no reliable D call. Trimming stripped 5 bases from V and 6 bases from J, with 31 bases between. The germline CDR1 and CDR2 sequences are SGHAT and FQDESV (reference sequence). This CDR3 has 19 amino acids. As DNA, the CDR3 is TGTGCCAGCAGCGCAATACCCCGCGAGACTTTTAGGGTCCAGGCTGAAGCTTTCTTT. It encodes CASSAIPRETFRVQAEAFF.

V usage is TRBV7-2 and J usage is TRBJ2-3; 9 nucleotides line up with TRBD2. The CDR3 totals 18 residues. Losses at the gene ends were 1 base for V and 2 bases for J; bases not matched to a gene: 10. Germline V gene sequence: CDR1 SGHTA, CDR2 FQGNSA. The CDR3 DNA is TGTGCCAGCAGCTTAGGGTCGTTCGCGGGGGGGAACACAGATACGCAGTATTTT. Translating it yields CASSLGSFAGGNTDTQYF.

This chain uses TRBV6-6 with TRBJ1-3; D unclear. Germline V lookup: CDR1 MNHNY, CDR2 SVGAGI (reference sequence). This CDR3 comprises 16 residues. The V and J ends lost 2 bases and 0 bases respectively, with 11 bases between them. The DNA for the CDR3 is TGTGCCAGCAGTTACCCGTTTTTTGACTCTGGAAACACCATATATTTT. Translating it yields CASSYPFFDSGNTIYF.

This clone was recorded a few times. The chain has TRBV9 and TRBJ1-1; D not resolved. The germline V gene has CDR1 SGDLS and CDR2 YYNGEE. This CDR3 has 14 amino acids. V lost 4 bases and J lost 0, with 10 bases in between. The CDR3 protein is CASSFQMMNTEAFF. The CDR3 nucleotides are TGTGCCAGCAGCTTTCAGATGATGAACACTGAAGCTTTCTTT. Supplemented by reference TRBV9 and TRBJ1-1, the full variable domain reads DSGVTQTPKHLITATGQRVTLRCSPRSGDLSVYWYQQSLDQGLQFLIQYYNGEERAKGNILERFSAQQFPDLHSELNLSSLELGDSALYFCASSFQMMNTEAFFGQGTRLTVV.

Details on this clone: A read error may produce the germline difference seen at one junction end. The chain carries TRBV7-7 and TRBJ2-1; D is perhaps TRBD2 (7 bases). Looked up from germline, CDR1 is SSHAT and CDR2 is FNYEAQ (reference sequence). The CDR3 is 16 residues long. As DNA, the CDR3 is TGTGCTAGCAGCTTAAGGGGGGGAGCCTCGGGCGATGAGCAGTTCTTC. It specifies CASSLRGGASGDEQFF. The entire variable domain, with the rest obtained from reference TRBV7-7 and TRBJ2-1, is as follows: GAGVSQSPRYKVTKRGQDVTLRCDPISSHATLYWYQQALGQGPEFLTYFNYEAQPDKSGLPSDRFSAERPEGSISTLTIQRTEQRDSAMYRCASSLRGGASGDEQFFGPGTRLTVL.

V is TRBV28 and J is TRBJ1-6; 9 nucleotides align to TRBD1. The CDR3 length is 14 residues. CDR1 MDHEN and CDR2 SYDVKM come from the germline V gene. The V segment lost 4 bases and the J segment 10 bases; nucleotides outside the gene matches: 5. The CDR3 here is CASSYRDRDSPLHF. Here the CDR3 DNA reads TGTGCCAGCAGTTATCGGGACAGGGACTCACCCCTCCACTTT.